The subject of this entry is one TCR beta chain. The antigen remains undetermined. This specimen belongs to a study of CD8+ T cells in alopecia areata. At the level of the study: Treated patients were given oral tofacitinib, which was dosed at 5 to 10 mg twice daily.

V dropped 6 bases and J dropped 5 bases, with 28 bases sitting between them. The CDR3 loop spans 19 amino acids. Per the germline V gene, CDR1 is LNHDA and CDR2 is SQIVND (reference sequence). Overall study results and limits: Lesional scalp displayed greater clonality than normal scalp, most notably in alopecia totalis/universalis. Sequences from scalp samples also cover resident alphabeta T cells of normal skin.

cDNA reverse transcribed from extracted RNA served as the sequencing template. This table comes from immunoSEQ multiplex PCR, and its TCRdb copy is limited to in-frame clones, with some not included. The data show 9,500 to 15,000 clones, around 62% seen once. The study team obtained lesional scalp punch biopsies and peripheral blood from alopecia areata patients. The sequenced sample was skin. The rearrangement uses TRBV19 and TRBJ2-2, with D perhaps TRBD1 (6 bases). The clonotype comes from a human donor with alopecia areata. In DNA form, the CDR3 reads TGTGCCAGTAGAGCGGACCTCGGCAGGGGAGTAGGGGCAACCGGGGAGCTGTTTTTT. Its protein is CASRADLGRGVGATGELFF.